These 21 T cell receptor beta chains were all obtained from the same sample, sequenced in a study of CD8 T cells in Susac syndrome. Random hexamers were used to reverse transcribe an amount of roughly 0.45 to 1 ug RNA. One entry per CDR3 protein, called by TCRdb with MiXCR from the immunoSEQ multiplex PCR reads. The data hold about 280,000 distinct CDR3 sequences, with 70% to 90% observed a single time. The sequencing sample was made of CD8+ T cells from PBMCs. The receptors were sampled from a human donor with multiple sclerosis.

In this sample, this clonotype turned up once. The V gene is TRBV21-1, the J gene TRBJ2-7; TRBD2, the table's D call, lacks a check against the DNA. TRBV21-1 is assigned pseudogene status. There are 16 residues in the CDR3. The CDR3 here is CASSKNPGGSGYEQYF. CDR3 nucleotides: TGTGCCAGCAGCAAAAATCCTGGCGGGAGTGGGTACGAGCAGTACTTC.

The rearrangement joins TRBV28 to TRBJ2-7; unclear D gene. The CDR3 spans 11 residues. Germline CDR1 MDHEN, CDR2 SYDVKM. Trimming shortened V by 5 bases and J by 7 bases, and 9 bases separated the two germline ends. The CDR3 protein is CASSPRREQYF. The CDR3 region has the DNA TGTGCCAGCAGTCCTCGGCGGGAGCAGTACTTC.

This clonotype was recorded only once. The V call is TRBV18, the J call TRBJ1-4; a possible D gene is TRBD1 (6 bases). Germline V gene data show CDR1 as KGHSH and CDR2 as LQKENI. The CDR3 sequence is 16 residues long. V lost 3 bases and J lost 3, with 14 bases in between. CDR3 residues: CASSPALGQSNEKLFF. The CDR3 DNA reads TGTGCCAGCTCACCGGCCTTAGGACAGTCTAATGAAAAACTGTTTTTT.

This rearrangement joins TRBV27 to TRBJ2-1, with 8 bases that match TRBD1. V gave up 2 bases and J gave up 3 bases; unmatched junction bases: 0. This CDR3 has 14 amino acids. Germline assignment: CDR1 MNHEY and CDR2 SMNVEV (reference sequence). The CDR3 sequence: CASSLGTGYNEQFF. In DNA, the CDR3 is TGTGCCAGCAGTTTAGGGACAGGCTACAATGAGCAGTTCTTC.

The gene calls are TRBV19 and TRBJ1-2, with D possibly being TRBD1 (5 bases). The CDR3 has 12 residues. The V end lost 6 bases, the J end lost 4 bases, and 9 bases lay between the germline ends. CDR1 is LNHDA, CDR2 SQIVND, per germline (reference sequence). The CDR3 loop is CASSAGPYGYTF. The CDR3 DNA reads as TGTGCCAGTAGCGCGGGGCCCTATGGCTACACCTTC.

This clonotype was observed once. The chain uses TRBV21-1 and TRBJ2-1; the table's D call, TRBD2, was not checked against the DNA. TRBV21-1 is described as a pseudogene. The CDR3 is made up of 16 amino acids. CDR3 sequence reads: CAGLPAPSGIHNEQFF. The CDR3 bases are TGTGCCGGTCTTCCCGCTCCCAGCGGGATACACAATGAGCAGTTCTTC.

The chain joins TRBV29-1 to TRBJ2-3; a weak D match, TRBD2 (6 bases). Germline V lookup: CDR1 SQVTM, CDR2 ANQGSEA. The CDR3 is 15 residues long. The V gene lost 6 bases and the J gene lost 0 bases, with 16 bases spanning the gap. CDR3 bases: TGCAGCGTCGGAGGGGCTAGCGCGAGCACAGATACGCAGTATTTT. Its protein is CSVGGASASTDTQYF.

The chain couples TRBV7-3 to TRBJ2-2; D might be TRBD1 (5 bases). The CDR3 runs to 15 residues. The V end was cut by 3 bases, the J end by 6 bases, with 14 bases between. CDR1 is SGHTA and CDR2 is FQGTGA in the germline V gene. CDR3 coding DNA: TGTGCCAGCAGCTTCCTCGGCTCAGGGCCCGGGGAGCTGTTTTTT. Translating it yields CASSFLGSGPGELFF.

The V gene is TRBV6-6, the J gene TRBJ2-7, with D unresolved. Trimming removed 4 bases at V and 7 bases at J, with 17 bases between. Looked up from germline, CDR1 is MNHNY and CDR2 is SVGAGI (reference sequence). The length of the CDR3 is 14 residues. CDR3: CASSSQTYSEEQYF. The CDR3, as DNA: TGTGCCAGCAGTTCCCAAACTTACTCCGAGGAGCAGTACTTC.

CDR3 DNA: TGTGCCAGCAGCTATAACCGGGACCAACCCGAATTATCCTACAATGAGCAGTTCTTC. Its protein product is CASSYNRDQPELSYNEQFF. The rearrangement uses TRBV7-8 and TRBJ2-1; D could derive from TRBD1 or TRBD2 (5 bases each). This CDR3 has 19 amino acids. V lost 4 bases, J lost 1 base, and 23 bases lay in between. Germline CDR1 reads SGHVS; CDR2 reads FQNEAQ.

The chain couples TRBV30 to TRBJ1-1; 7 bases agree with TRBD1. CDR1 is GTSNPN, CDR2 SVGIG, per germline (reference sequence). With 0 bases clipped from V and 5 bases from J, the junction kept 3 bases outside the gene matches. This CDR3 contains 13 residues. The CDR3 DNA reads as TGTGCCTGGAGTGTATCAGGGGGTACTGAAGCTTTCTTT. Translated: CAWSVSGGTEAFF.

V and J are TRBV28 and TRBJ2-7; 7 bases fit TRBD1. With 5 bases clipped from V and 6 bases from J, the junction kept 7 bases outside the gene matches. Germline values: CDR1 MDHEN, CDR2 SYDVKM. This CDR3 spans 13 amino acids. CDR3 loop: CASSTTTGLEQYF. In DNA form, the CDR3 reads TGTGCCAGCAGTACCACGACAGGGCTCGAGCAGTACTTC.

V is TRBV12-3 or TRBV12-4 and J is TRBJ2-1; D perhaps matches TRBD2 (5 bases). The CDR3 spans 15 residues. V was pared by 0 bases and J by 7 bases, with 13 bases between. CDR3 bases: TGTGCCAGCAGTTTAGCCAGCGGCCACTCTAATGAGCAGTTCTTC. Protein sequence: CASSLASGHSNEQFF.

This rearrangement joins TRBV20-1 to TRBJ1-2, with unresolved D. This CDR3 comprises 15 residues. CDR1 and CDR2 from the germline V gene are DFQATT and SNEGSKA (reference sequence). Deletions cut 3 bases from V and 1 base from J, with 15 bases between. The CDR3 DNA sequence: TGCAGTGCTAGGGATACCATCGACCTTAACTATGGCTACACCTTC. Translation gives CSARDTIDLNYGYTF.

This chain connects TRBV27 to TRBJ1-1; D is unresolved. Germline values: CDR1 MNHEY, CDR2 SMNVEV (reference sequence). Trimming removed 0 bases at V and 1 base at J, with 6 bases between. The CDR3 is made up of 14 amino acids. CDR3 loop: CASSLSGSNTEAFF. CDR3 sequence (DNA): TGTGCCAGCAGTTTATCAGGGTCGAACACTGAAGCTTTCTTT.

The chain recombines TRBV9 with TRBJ2-1; 9 nucleotides match TRBD2. J gave up 5 bases and V 4 bases, and 7 bases lay outside the gene matches. The CDR3 loop spans 15 amino acids. Germline values: CDR1 SGDLS, CDR2 YYNGEE. The CDR3 loop reads CASSLSGSSNNEQFF. Here the CDR3 DNA reads TGTGCCAGCAGCCTTAGCGGGAGCTCGAACAATGAGCAGTTCTTC.

The chain couples TRBV5-5 to TRBJ2-7; D is unclear. Germline V gives CDR1 SGHKS, CDR2 YYEKEE (reference sequence). This CDR3 contains 14 residues. Deletions cut 3 bases from V and 3 bases from J, with 13 bases between. The CDR3 coding sequence is TGTGCCAGCAGCTCCCGCCCTCCGAGCTACGAGCAGTACTTC. This translates into CASSSRPPSYEQYF.

V usage is TRBV15 and J usage is TRBJ1-2, with D hard to call. V dropped 6 bases and J dropped 0 bases, with 11 bases sitting between them. Germline assignment: CDR1 LNHNV and CDR2 YYDKDF (reference sequence). This CDR3 comprises 14 residues. In DNA form, the CDR3 reads TGTGCCACCAGTGACGGAAGGACTAACTATGGCTACACCTTC. It specifies CATSDGRTNYGYTF. The variable domain in full, with the rest retrieved from reference TRBV15 and TRBJ1-2, is DAMVIQNPRYQVTQFGKPVTLSCSQTLNHNVMYWYQQKSSQAPKLLFHYYDKDFNNEADTPDNFQSRRPNTSFCFLDIRSPGLGDTAMYLCATSDGRTNYGYTFGSGTRLTVV.

The chain combines TRBV7-8 with TRBJ2-7; 8 bases map to TRBD1. The CDR3 runs to 14 residues. The V gene's germline CDR1 is SGHVS and CDR2 FQNEAQ. V dropped 4 bases and J dropped 3; count of bases not matched to a gene: 5. The CDR3 spells CASSSRGRIYEQYF. CDR3 nucleotides: TGTGCCAGCAGCTCCAGGGGGCGGATCTACGAGCAGTACTTC. Based on the CDR3 plus reference TRBV7-8 and TRBJ2-7, the full variable domain is GAGVSQSPRYKVAKRGQDVALRCDPISGHVSLFWYQQALGQGPEFLTYFQNEAQLDKSGLPSDRFFAERPEGSVSTLKIQRTQQEDSAVYLCASSSRGRIYEQYFGPGTRLTVT.

The genes are TRBV6-4 and TRBJ2-7; 12 nucleotides match TRBD1. CDR3 length equals 16 residues. V lost 2 bases and J lost 5; bases outside the gene matches: 7. CDR1 MRHNA and CDR2 SNTAGT come from the germline V gene. For the CDR3, the DNA is TGTGCCAGCAGTGACGCTCCGGGACAGGGGGCGCACGAGCAGTACTTC. This codes for CASSDAPGQGAHEQYF.

This clonotype has only one observation. The chain recombines TRBV28 with TRBJ1-2, with 7 bases fitting TRBD1. Germline assignment: CDR1 MDHEN and CDR2 SYDVKM. CDR3 length: 19 residues. J gave up 5 bases and V 4 bases, and 22 bases lay outside the gene matches. The CDR3 is CASSSLQGFLSRAGYGYTF. The CDR3, as DNA: TGTGCCAGCAGTTCCCTACAGGGGTTCCTAAGTCGAGCGGGGTATGGCTACACCTTC.